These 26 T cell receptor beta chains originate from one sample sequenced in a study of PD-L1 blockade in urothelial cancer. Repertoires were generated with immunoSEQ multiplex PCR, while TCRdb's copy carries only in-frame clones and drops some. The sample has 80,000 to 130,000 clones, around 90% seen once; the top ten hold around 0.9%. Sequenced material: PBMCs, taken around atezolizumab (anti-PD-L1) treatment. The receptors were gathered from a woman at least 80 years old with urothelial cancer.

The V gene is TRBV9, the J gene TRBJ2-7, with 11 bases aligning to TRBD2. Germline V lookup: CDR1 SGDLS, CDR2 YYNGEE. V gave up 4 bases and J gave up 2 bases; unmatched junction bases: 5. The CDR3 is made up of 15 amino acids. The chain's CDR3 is CASSWGTSGTYEQYF. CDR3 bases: TGTGCCAGCAGCTGGGGGACTAGCGGTACCTACGAGCAGTACTTC.

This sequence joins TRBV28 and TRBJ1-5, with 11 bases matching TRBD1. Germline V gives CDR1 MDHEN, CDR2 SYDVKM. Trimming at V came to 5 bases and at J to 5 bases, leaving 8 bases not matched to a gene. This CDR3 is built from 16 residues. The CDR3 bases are TGTGCCAGCAGTCCCAGAGGACAGGGGGCCTATCAGCCCCAGCATTTT. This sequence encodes CASSPRGQGAYQPQHF. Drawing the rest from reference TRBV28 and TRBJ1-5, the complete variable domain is DVKVTQSSRYLVKRTGEKVFLECVQDMDHENMFWYRQDPGLGLRLIYFSYDVKMKEKGDIPEGYSVSREKKERFSLILESASTNQTSMYLCASSPRGQGAYQPQHFGDGTRLSIL.

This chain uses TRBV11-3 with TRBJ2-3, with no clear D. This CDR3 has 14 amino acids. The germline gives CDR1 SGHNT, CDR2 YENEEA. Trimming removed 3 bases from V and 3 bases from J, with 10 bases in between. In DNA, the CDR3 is TGTGCCAGCAGCTTTAACGTAGCAACAGATACGCAGTATTTT. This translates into CASSFNVATDTQYF. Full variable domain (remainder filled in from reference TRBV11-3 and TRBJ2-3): EAGVVQSPRYKIIEKKQPVAFWCNPISGHNTLYWYLQNLGQGPELLIRYENEEAVDDSQLPKDRFSAERLKGVDSTLKIQPAELGDSAVYLCASSFNVATDTQYFGPGTRLTVL.

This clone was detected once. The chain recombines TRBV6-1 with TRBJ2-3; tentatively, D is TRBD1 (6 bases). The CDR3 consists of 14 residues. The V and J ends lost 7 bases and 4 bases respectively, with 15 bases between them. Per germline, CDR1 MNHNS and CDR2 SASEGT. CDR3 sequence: CASNRDTVADTQYF. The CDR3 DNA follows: TGTGCCAGCAACCGGGACACGGTGGCAGATACGCAGTATTTT.

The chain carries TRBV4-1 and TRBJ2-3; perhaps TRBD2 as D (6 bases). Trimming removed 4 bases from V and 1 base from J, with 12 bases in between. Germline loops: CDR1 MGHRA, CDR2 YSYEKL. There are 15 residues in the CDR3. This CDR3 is CASSRIADGTDTQYF. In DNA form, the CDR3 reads TGCGCCAGCAGCCGGATAGCGGACGGCACAGATACGCAGTATTTT.

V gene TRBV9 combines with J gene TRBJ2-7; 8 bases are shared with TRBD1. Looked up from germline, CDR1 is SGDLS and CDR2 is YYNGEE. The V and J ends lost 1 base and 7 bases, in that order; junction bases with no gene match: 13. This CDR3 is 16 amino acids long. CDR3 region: CASSVSVGRGLLEQYF. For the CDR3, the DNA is TGTGCCAGCAGCGTAAGTGTGGGCAGGGGGCTTTTGGAGCAGTACTTC. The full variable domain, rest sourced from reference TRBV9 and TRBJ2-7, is DSGVTQTPKHLITATGQRVTLRCSPRSGDLSVYWYQQSLDQGLQFLIQYYNGEERAKGNILERFSAQQFPDLHSELNLSSLELGDSALYFCASSVSVGRGLLEQYFGPGTRLTVT.

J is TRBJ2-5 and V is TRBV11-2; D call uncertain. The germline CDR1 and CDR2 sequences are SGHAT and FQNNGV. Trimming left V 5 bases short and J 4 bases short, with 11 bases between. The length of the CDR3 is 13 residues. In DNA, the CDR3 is TGTGCCAGCAGCCCCGGTTACGGAGAGACCCAGTACTTC. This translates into CASSPGYGETQYF.

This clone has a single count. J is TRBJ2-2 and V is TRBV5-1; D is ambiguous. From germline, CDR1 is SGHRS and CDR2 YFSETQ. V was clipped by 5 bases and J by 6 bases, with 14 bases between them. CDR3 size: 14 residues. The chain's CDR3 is CASRPMEISGELFF. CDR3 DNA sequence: TGCGCCAGCAGGCCCATGGAGATCTCCGGGGAGCTGTTTTTT.

The CDR3 coding sequence is TGTGCCAGCAGCTTGTATTCAGGGGGAAGGTCCTACAATGAGCAGTTCTTC. Protein sequence: CASSLYSGGRSYNEQFF. J is TRBJ2-1 and V is TRBV5-4; 7 positions agree with TRBD1. The germline V gene has CDR1 SGHNT and CDR2 YYREEE (reference sequence). CDR3 length equals 17 residues. J was trimmed by 1 base and V by 1 base; bases with no gene match: 8.

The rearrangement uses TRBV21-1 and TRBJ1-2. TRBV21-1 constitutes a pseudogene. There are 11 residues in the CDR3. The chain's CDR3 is CASSRDLGYTF. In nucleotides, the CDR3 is TGTGCCAGCTCGAGGGATCTTGGCTACACCTTC.

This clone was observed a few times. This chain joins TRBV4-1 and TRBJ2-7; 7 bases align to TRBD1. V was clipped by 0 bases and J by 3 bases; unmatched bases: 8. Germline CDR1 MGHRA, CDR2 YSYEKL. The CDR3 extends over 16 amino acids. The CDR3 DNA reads TGCGCCAGCAGCCAAGACGGAACAGGGGCCCGCTACGAGCAGTACTTC. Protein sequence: CASSQDGTGARYEQYF.

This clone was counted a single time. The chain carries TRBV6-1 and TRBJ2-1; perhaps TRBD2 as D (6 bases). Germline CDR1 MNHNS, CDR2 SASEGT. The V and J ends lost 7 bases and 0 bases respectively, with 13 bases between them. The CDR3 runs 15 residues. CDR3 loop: CASTRDSPSYNEQFF. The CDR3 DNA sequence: TGTGCCAGCACCAGGGACTCACCCTCCTACAATGAGCAGTTCTTC.

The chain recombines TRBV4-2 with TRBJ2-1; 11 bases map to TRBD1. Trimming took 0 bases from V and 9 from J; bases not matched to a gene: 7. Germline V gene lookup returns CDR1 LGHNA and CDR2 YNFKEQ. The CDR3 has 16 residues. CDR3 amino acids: CASSQEGGQGGREQFF. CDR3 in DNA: TGTGCCAGCAGCCAAGAGGGGGGACAGGGGGGGCGTGAGCAGTTCTTC.

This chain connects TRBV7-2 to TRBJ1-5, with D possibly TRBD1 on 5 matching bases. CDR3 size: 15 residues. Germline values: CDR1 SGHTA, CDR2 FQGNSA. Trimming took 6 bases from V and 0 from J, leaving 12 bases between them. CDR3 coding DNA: TGTGCCAGCAGGCCGGGGGGGTATAGCAATCAGCCCCAGCATTTT. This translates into CASRPGGYSNQPQHF.

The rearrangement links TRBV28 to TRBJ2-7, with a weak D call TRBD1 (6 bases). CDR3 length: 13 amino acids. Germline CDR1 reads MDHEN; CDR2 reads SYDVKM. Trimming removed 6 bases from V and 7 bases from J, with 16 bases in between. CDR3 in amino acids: CASSYGTLAEQYF. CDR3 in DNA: TGTGCCAGCAGCTACGGGACACTGGCGGAGCAGTACTTC.

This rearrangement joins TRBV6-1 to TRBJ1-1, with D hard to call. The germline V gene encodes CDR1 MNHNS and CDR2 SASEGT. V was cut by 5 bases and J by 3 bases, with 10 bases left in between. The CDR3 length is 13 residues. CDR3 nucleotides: TGTGCCAGCAGTTTCTTGAGGGACACTGAAGCTTTCTTT. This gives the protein CASSFLRDTEAFF.

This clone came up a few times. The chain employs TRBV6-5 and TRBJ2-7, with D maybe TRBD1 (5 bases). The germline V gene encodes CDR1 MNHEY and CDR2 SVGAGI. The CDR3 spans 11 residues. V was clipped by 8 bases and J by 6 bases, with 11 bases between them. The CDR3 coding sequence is TGTGCCAGCCGCAGGGAAAGCGAGCAGTACTTC. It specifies CASRRESEQYF.

In nucleotides, the CDR3 is TGTGCCAGCAGCGTAGTCGACAGGGCCAATAGTCACTACCAGCCCCAGCATTTT. Encoded protein: CASSVVDRANSHYQPQHF. The rearrangement uses TRBV9 and TRBJ1-5; 7 bases are a match to TRBD1. J was trimmed by 7 bases and V by 0 bases; bases with no gene match: 16. Germline V gene sequence: CDR1 SGDLS, CDR2 YYNGEE. This CDR3 has 18 amino acids.

CDR3 sequence: CASSFQSGQAPYEQYF. CDR3 DNA: TGTGCCAGCAGCTTTCAAAGCGGCCAGGCGCCCTACGAGCAGTACTTC. V gene TRBV7-2 combines with J gene TRBJ2-7; tentatively, D is TRBD2 (5 bases). Per germline, CDR1 SGHTA and CDR2 FQGNSA. CDR3 length: 16 residues. V dropped 3 bases and J dropped 2 bases, with 17 bases sitting between them.

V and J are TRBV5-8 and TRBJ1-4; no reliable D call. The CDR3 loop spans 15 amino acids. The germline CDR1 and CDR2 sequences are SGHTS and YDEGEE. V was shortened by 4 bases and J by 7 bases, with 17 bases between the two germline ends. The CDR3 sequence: CASSLGVSGSEKLFF. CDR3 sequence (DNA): TGTGCCAGCAGCCTCGGGGTTTCGGGGAGTGAAAAACTGTTTTTT.

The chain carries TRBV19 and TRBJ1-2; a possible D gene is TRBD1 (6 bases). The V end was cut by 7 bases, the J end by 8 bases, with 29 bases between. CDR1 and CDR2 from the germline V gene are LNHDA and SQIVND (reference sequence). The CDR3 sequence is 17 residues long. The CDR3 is CASTPGGIGKGWGGYTF. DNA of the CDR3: TGTGCCAGTACCCCGGGGGGCATCGGCAAGGGATGGGGCGGCTACACCTTC.

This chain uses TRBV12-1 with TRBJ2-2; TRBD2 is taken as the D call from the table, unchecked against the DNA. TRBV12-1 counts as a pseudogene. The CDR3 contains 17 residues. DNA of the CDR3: TGTGCCAGCAGGAATCTTCTAGTCGCAGCTTACACCGGGGAGCTGTTTTTT. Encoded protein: CASRNLLVAAYTGELFF.

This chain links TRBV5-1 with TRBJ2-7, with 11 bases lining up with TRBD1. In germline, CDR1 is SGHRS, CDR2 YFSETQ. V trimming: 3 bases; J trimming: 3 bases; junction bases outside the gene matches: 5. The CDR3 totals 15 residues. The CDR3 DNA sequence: TGCGCCAGCAGCTCCACGGGACAGGGGGACTACGAGCAGTACTTC. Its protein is CASSSTGQGDYEQYF.

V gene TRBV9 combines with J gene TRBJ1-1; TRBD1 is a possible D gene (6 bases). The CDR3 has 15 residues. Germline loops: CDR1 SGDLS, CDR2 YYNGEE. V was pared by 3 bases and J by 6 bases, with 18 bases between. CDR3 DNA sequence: TGTGCCAGCAGCGAGACAGGTTCAGATCCCGCTGAAGCTTTCTTT. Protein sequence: CASSETGSDPAEAFF.

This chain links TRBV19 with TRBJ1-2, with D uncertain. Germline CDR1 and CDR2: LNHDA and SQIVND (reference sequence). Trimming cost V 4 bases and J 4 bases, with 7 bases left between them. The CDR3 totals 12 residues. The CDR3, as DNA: TGTGCCAGTAGTAATCAACTCTATGGCTACACCTTC. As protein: CASSNQLYGYTF.

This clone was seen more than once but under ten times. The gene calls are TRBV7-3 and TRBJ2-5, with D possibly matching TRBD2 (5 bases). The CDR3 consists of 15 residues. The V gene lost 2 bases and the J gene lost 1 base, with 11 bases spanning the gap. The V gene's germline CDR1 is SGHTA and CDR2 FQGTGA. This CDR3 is CASSLALAPQETQYF. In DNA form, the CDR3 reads TGTGCCAGCAGCTTAGCTCTAGCCCCCCAAGAGACCCAGTACTTC.